The 5 T cell receptor beta chains in this list originate from one sample, sequenced in a study of cytotoxic CD8 clonotypes in ibrutinib-treated CLL. The assay was immunoSEQ multiplex PCR, and TCRdb's table has in-frame clones only and misses some. The table includes over 45,000 clones, 55% to 70% detected once. This sample comprised PBMCs, obtained after 24 months of ibrutinib treatment. These receptors were taken from a human donor with chronic lymphocytic leukemia.

Comment on this clone: A read error is likely here: a far larger clone is one base away. In the same sample, other DNA sequences code for this CDR3. The V and J genes are TRBV5-1 and TRBJ2-2; TRBD2 aligns across 7 bases. This CDR3 is 14 amino acids long. The V gene's germline CDR1 is SGHRS and CDR2 YFSETQ. The ends lost 3 bases at V and 5 bases at J; junction bases unmatched: 4. CDR3 protein: CASSYPGGTGELFF. Here the CDR3 DNA reads TGCGCCAGCAGCTATCCGGGAGGAACCGGGGAGCTGTTTTTT.

Worth noting for this clone: Its ends do not fully match the called genes, so a read error is possible. The V gene is TRBV6-5, the J gene TRBJ2-3; no reliable D call. The CDR3 has 15 amino acids. CDR1 is MNHEY and CDR2 is SVGAGI in the germline V gene. The CDR3 nucleotides read TGTGCCAGCAGTTACTCGAACTCGCAAACAGATAGGCAGTATTTT. Protein product: CASSYSNSQTDRQYF.

A few counts support this clone. The gene calls are TRBV15 and TRBJ2-5; 9 positions agree with TRBD2. Germline-derived CDR1 and CDR2 are LNHNV and YYDKDF (reference sequence). The CDR3 is 16 amino acids. V lost 1 base and J lost 3; bases outside the gene matches: 6. The CDR3 sequence is CATSRGPASGKETQYF. The CDR3 nucleotides are TGTGCCACCAGCAGAGGCCCCGCTAGCGGGAAAGAGACCCAGTACTTC.

The sample holds a few counts of this clone. The chain links TRBV7-2 to TRBJ2-2; D may be TRBD2 (5 bases). This CDR3 comprises 15 residues. Germline lookup yields CDR1 SGHTA and CDR2 FQGNSA. V lost 3 bases to trimming and J lost 7 bases, with 15 bases between them. The CDR3 is CASSFGRGSLGELFF. The CDR3 DNA reads as TGTGCCAGCAGCTTTGGGAGAGGGTCGCTCGGGGAGCTGTTTTTT.

The chain couples TRBV5-6 to TRBJ2-7; 8 nucleotides agree with TRBD1. Trimming took 4 bases from V and 4 from J; bases not matched to a gene: 19. CDR3 length equals 18 residues. Germline CDR1 is SGHDT and CDR2 is YYEEEE. The CDR3 coding sequence is TGTGCCAGCAGCCCCAAGCCCCGGACAGGGTCCCTCAGGTACGAGCAGTACTTC. Its translation is CASSPKPRTGSLRYEQYF.